This TCR beta chain was identified during a study of cytomegalovirus exposure and HLA in healthy donors. Germline loops: CDR1 MNHEY, CDR2 SVGAGI. This CDR3 has 13 residues. The germline V and J ends were trimmed by 8 bases and 0 bases, with 9 bases remaining between them. PCR involved 60 Vbeta and 13 Jbeta primers. Profiling relied on immunoSEQ multiplex PCR, and the TCRdb table lists in-frame clones only, not all of them. In the table there are some 160,000 clones, less than 90% of which are singletons. This TCR came from a man younger than 35 in good health and CMV-seronegative. V gene TRBV6-5 combines with J gene TRBJ2-3; no firm D call. The sequencing input was PBMCs. As DNA, the CDR3 is TGTGCCAGCGCGGTTTTTAGCACAGATACGCAGTATTTT. This sequence encodes CASAVFSTDTQYF.